Presented here are 21 T cell receptor beta chains from one specimen sequenced in a study of blood T cell repertoires in COVID-19. The protocol was immunoSEQ multiplex PCR, while the TCRdb copy is restricted to in-frame clones and leaves out a portion. This table has about 220,000 clones, approximately 85% appearing once. Sequencing input: peripheral blood. The receptor set was obtained from a woman aged 65 to 85 with COVID-19, enrolled during active disease.

The rearrangement joins TRBV28 to TRBJ1-6, with D hard to call. Trimming shortened V by 7 bases and J by 7 bases, and 8 bases separated the two germline ends. Germline lookup yields CDR1 MDHEN and CDR2 SYDVKM. This CDR3 has 12 amino acids. The CDR3 region has the DNA TGTGCCAGCAAAGCACTGAATTCACCCCTCCACTTT. Amino acid sequence: CASKALNSPLHF.

J is TRBJ2-7 and V is TRBV19, with TRBD2 matching 8 bases. The CDR3 is 14 residues long. The trim removed 5 bases at V and 6 bases at J, leaving 9 bases unmatched. Germline CDR1 LNHDA, CDR2 SQIVND (reference sequence). The CDR3: CASSSLAGAVEQYF. For the CDR3, the DNA is TGTGCCAGTAGTTCCCTAGCGGGCGCAGTCGAGCAGTACTTC.

The chain couples TRBV14 to TRBJ2-7; 7 positions agree with TRBD1. The V and J ends lost 4 bases and 5 bases, in that order; junction bases with no gene match: 11. There are 15 residues in the CDR3. The germline V gene has CDR1 SGHDN and CDR2 FVKESK. The CDR3 here is CASSPIDRARNEQYF. For the CDR3, the DNA is TGTGCCAGCAGCCCAATAGACAGGGCCAGGAACGAGCAGTACTTC. Full variable domain (missing parts from reference TRBV14 and TRBJ2-7): EAGVTQFPSHSVIEKGQTVTLRCDPISGHDNLYWYRRVMGKEIKFLLHFVKESKQDESGMPNNRFLAERTGGTYSTLKVQPAELEDSGVYFCASSPIDRARNEQYFGPGTRLTVT.

The genes are TRBV27 and TRBJ1-2, with TRBD1 identical over 9 bases. The CDR3 runs to 14 residues. V gave up 6 bases and J gave up 3 bases; unmatched junction bases: 5. Germline loops: CDR1 MNHEY, CDR2 SMNVEV (reference sequence). CDR3 protein: CASRTTGGYYGYTF. The CDR3 region has the DNA TGTGCCAGCAGGACAACAGGGGGCTACTATGGCTACACCTTC.

The chain is built from TRBV5-1 and TRBJ2-2; D possibly corresponds to TRBD2 (5 bases). V lost 1 base, J lost 2 bases, and 12 bases lay in between. Germline V gene sequence: CDR1 SGHRS, CDR2 YFSETQ. There are 16 residues in the CDR3. The CDR3 loop reads CASSLLGPGNTGELFF. DNA of the CDR3: TGCGCCAGCAGCTTGCTCGGGCCGGGAAACACCGGGGAGCTGTTTTTT.

The CDR3 nucleotides are TGTGCCAGCAGCCTACTAGATGGTACGCAGTATTTT. Amino acid sequence: CASSLLDGTQYF. The rearrangement uses TRBV3-1 (or the pseudogene TRBV3-2) and TRBJ2-3; D possibly corresponds to TRBD2 (5 bases). This CDR3 contains 12 residues. The V gene lost 4 bases and the J gene lost 8 bases, with 10 bases spanning the gap. Germline loops: CDR1 LGHDT, CDR2 YNNKEL (reference sequence).

This clone was counted between two and nine times. The rearrangement uses TRBV28 and TRBJ1-1; 9 bases are a match to TRBD1. Germline assignment: CDR1 MDHEN and CDR2 SYDVKM. The CDR3 runs 14 residues. The trim removed 5 bases at V and 5 bases at J, leaving 6 bases unmatched. In DNA, the CDR3 is TGTGCCAGCAGTGTGGGACAGGGAAGGACTGAAGCTTTCTTT. Its translation: CASSVGQGRTEAFF.

The chain carries TRBV19 and TRBJ1-2; weak D call: TRBD1 (6 bases). The CDR3 length is 14 residues. Trimming stripped 5 bases from V and 5 bases from J, with 15 bases between. Germline V gene lookup returns CDR1 LNHDA and CDR2 SQIVND (reference sequence). Here the CDR3 reads CASSRTVNGYGYTF. The CDR3 DNA follows: TGTGCCAGTAGTCGGACAGTTAACGGATATGGCTACACCTTC.

The chain recombines TRBV7-2 with TRBJ1-3, with D uncertain. CDR3 size: 16 residues. V was trimmed by 5 bases and J by 0 bases, leaving 14 bases between them. In germline, CDR1 is SGHTA, CDR2 FQGNSA. This CDR3 is CASSPFSGSSGNTIYF. Written as DNA, the CDR3 is TGTGCCAGCAGCCCTTTCTCAGGTAGCTCTGGAAACACCATATATTTT.

This chain joins TRBV6-5 and TRBJ2-3; 9 bases align to TRBD2. CDR3 length equals 15 residues. The V segment lost 5 bases and the J segment 4 bases; nucleotides outside the gene matches: 7. Germline CDR1 reads MNHEY; CDR2 reads SVGAGI. The CDR3 nucleotides are TGTGCCAGCAGTCTATCCGGGACTAGCCCAGATACGCAGTATTTT. It translates to CASSLSGTSPDTQYF.

In DNA form, the CDR3 reads TGTGCCAGCCTCCCCCTCGGGACTAGCGGGAGCAATGAGCAGTTCTTC. Translating gives CASLPLGTSGSNEQFF. The V call is TRBV19, the J call TRBJ2-1; 14 nucleotides agree with TRBD2. The CDR3 is 16 residues long. From germline, CDR1 is LNHDA and CDR2 SQIVND (reference sequence). With 9 bases clipped from V and 6 bases from J, the junction kept 10 bases outside the gene matches.

The chain employs TRBV19 and TRBJ2-7, with 8 bases identical to TRBD1. J gave up 3 bases and V 3 bases, and 7 bases lay outside the gene matches. This CDR3 has 15 residues. Germline V CDR1 and CDR2: LNHDA, SQIVND (reference sequence). The CDR3 loop reads CASSIGQGAFYEQYF. In DNA, the CDR3 is TGTGCCAGTAGTATCGGGCAGGGGGCATTCTACGAGCAGTACTTC.

This clone was detected a few times. The chain couples TRBV19 to TRBJ1-5; a weak D match, TRBD1 (5 bases). Trimming cost V 11 bases and J 1 base, with 18 bases left between them. Per germline, CDR1 LNHDA and CDR2 SQIVND (reference sequence). This CDR3 region has 15 residues. Written as DNA, the CDR3 is TGTGCCTCGGGAAACGCGGGGGTCAGCAATCAGCCCCAGCATTTT. Residues: CASGNAGVSNQPQHF.

The rearrangement uses TRBV2 and TRBJ2-3; 7 bases align to TRBD1. Germline-derived CDR1 and CDR2 are SNHLY and FYNNEI. The CDR3 is 15 residues long. Trimming cost V 6 bases and J 6 bases; bases outside gene matches: 12. The chain's CDR3 is CASSGGQVRADTQYF. DNA of the CDR3: TGTGCCAGCAGCGGCGGACAGGTTAGGGCCGATACGCAGTATTTT.

The chain links TRBV28 to TRBJ1-2, with D possibly being TRBD1 (6 bases). The V end was cut by 7 bases, the J end by 2 bases, with 14 bases between. Germline CDR1 MDHEN, CDR2 SYDVKM. This CDR3 region has 14 residues. CDR3 sequence: CASIGGQWNYGYTF. The CDR3 bases are TGTGCCAGCATAGGGGGACAATGGAACTATGGCTACACCTTC.

The CDR3 here is CASSLAATFRRETQYF. CDR3 nucleotide sequence: TGTGCCAGCAGCTTAGCCGCAACGTTTCGGAGGGAGACCCAGTACTTC. The chain couples TRBV7-2 to TRBJ2-5; TRBD2 is a possible D gene (5 bases). The CDR3 runs 16 residues. V was pared by 0 bases and J by 5 bases, with 16 bases between. Germline-derived CDR1 and CDR2 are SGHTA and FQGNSA. Filled out from reference TRBV7-2 and TRBJ2-5, the complete variable domain reads GAGVSQSPSNKVTEKGKDVELRCDPISGHTALYWYRQSLGQGLEFLIYFQGNSAPDKSGLPSDRFSAERTGGSVSTLTIQRTQQEDSAVYLCASSLAATFRRETQYFGPGTRLLVL.

V and J are TRBV18 and TRBJ2-2, with D tentatively TRBD1 (5 bases). Trimming cost V 4 bases and J 2 bases, with 8 bases left between them. CDR1 is KGHSH, CDR2 LQKENI, per germline. The CDR3 is made up of 14 amino acids. This CDR3 is CASSQTDNTGELFF. The CDR3 region has the DNA TGTGCCAGCTCACAGACAGACAACACCGGGGAGCTGTTTTTT.

The chain recombines TRBV3-1 (or the pseudogene TRBV3-2) with TRBJ1-6, with D unclear. V was pared by 0 bases and J by 13 bases, with 25 bases between. In germline, CDR1 is LGHDT, CDR2 YNNKEL (reference sequence). There are 18 residues in the CDR3. CDR3 loop: CASSQDLRGLSVRGPLHF. CDR3 in DNA: TGTGCCAGCAGCCAAGATCTTCGGGGTTTATCCGTCAGAGGGCCCCTCCACTTT.

V is TRBV7-9 and J is TRBJ1-4; a weak D match, TRBD1 (5 bases). The CDR3 is 15 residues long. Trimming stripped 5 bases from V and 8 bases from J, with 18 bases between. Germline-derived CDR1 and CDR2 are SEHNR and FQNEAQ (reference sequence). The CDR3 spells CASSTRVGTTEKLFF. The DNA of the CDR3 is TGTGCCAGCAGCACCAGGGTCGGTACGACCGAAAAACTGTTTTTT.

V usage is TRBV29-1 and J usage is TRBJ2-3, with D possibly being TRBD1 (6 bases). The CDR3 contains 14 residues. CDR1 and CDR2 from the germline V gene are SQVTM and ANQGSEA. Trimming cost V 7 bases and J 1 base, with 15 bases left between them. The CDR3 nucleotides read TGCAGCGCCGCGGACAGCTTTCGCACAGATACGCAGTATTTT. Translating gives CSAADSFRTDTQYF.

The chain combines TRBV18 with TRBJ1-2; D remains unclear. The V gene's germline CDR1 is KGHSH and CDR2 LQKENI. V lost 1 base and J lost 2, with 8 bases in between. There are 14 residues in the CDR3. Here the CDR3 DNA reads TGTGCCAGCTCACCACGGGAGAGCAACTATGGCTACACCTTC. Its translation is CASSPRESNYGYTF.